This T cell receptor (beta chain) emerged from a study of blood T cell repertoires in COVID-19. Study in general: In each case, the material was cDNA or gDNA derived from T cells, B-cell-depleted T cells, or PBMCs.

Assignment of participants to cohorts was predicated upon participant-reported clinical history. Authors' methods: Using reference gene primer amplification, nucleated cell counts were estimated. Using immunoSEQ multiplex PCR, the repertoire was profiled, and TCRdb retains in-frame clones only, with some absent. V and J calls and clone size follow that table, whereas D and trimming were derived from the DNA. The profile shows a few hundred thousand clones, more than 85% of them singletons. CDR1 and CDR2 (germline): ENHRY, SYGVKD. There are 14 residues in the CDR3. The V and J ends lost 0 bases and 3 bases respectively, with 8 bases between them.

The sequencing input was PBMCs or T cells enriched from blood (not recorded which). V and J are TRBV10-3 and TRBJ1-2; tentatively, D is TRBD1 (5 bases). The TCR originated in a woman younger than 45 who had recovered from COVID-19. This CDR3 is CAISESRGDYGYTF. CDR3 DNA sequence: TGTGCCATCAGTGAGTCTCGGGGGGACTATGGCTACACCTTC.